This is a list of T cell receptor beta chains from one sample in a study of blood T cell repertoires in COVID-19. Assay: immunoSEQ multiplex PCR; the TCRdb copy retains only in-frame clones and omits some. The data contain about 250,000 clones, more than 75% of them seen just once; the ten biggest clones take up around 1.5%. The sequenced sample was peripheral blood. These receptors all come from an older woman who had recovered from COVID-19. Each CDR3 is given with its conserved first and last residue. Each record gives: clone size, J gene, V gene, D gene, CDR3 DNA, CDR3 protein. The D gene is left open where the match is weak. Only part of the rows carry a size: once, few, many, or a class if the clone is expanded.

clone size: -; J gene: TRBJ1-4; V gene: TRBV6-4; D gene: -; CDR3 DNA: TGTGCCAGCAGACCCCCCGGGGAGAGGAAACTGTTTTTT; CDR3 protein: CASRPPGERKLFF
clone size: -; J gene: TRBJ2-2; V gene: TRBV11-3; D gene: -; CDR3 DNA: TGTGCCAGCAGCTTCGCAGGGGTCGCCGGGGAGCTGTTTTTT; CDR3 protein: CASSFAGVAGELFF
clone size: once; J gene: TRBJ2-7; V gene: TRBV2; D gene: TRBD1; CDR3 DNA: TGTGCCAGCAGACGCCGGGACAGCTCCTACGAGCAGTACTTC; CDR3 protein: CASRRRDSSYEQYF
clone size: few; J gene: TRBJ2-1; V gene: TRBV9; D gene: TRBD1; CDR3 DNA: TGTGCCAGCGCCCTTGGGACAGGGGGAGACAATGAGCAGTTCTTC; CDR3 protein: CASALGTGGDNEQFF
clone size: -; J gene: TRBJ1-5; V gene: TRBV6-5; D gene: TRBD1; CDR3 DNA: TGTGCCAGCAGCGGGACAGGGGGCGGCAATCAGCCCCAGCATTTT; CDR3 protein: CASSGTGGGNQPQHF
clone size: -; J gene: TRBJ2-6; V gene: TRBV7-9; D gene: -; CDR3 DNA: TGTGCCAGCAGTCATACCAGCTCTGGGGCCAACGTCCTGACTTTC; CDR3 protein: CASSHTSSGANVLTF
clone size: -; J gene: TRBJ2-7; V gene: TRBV12-3/TRBV12-4; D gene: -; CDR3 DNA: TGTGCCAGCAGCAGCGGCCTCGAGCAGTACTTC; CDR3 protein: CASSSGLEQYF
clone size: once; J gene: TRBJ1-1; V gene: TRBV5-1; D gene: TRBD1; CDR3 DNA: TGCGCCAGCAGCTTGGCTGGACAGGGGAGCACTGAAGCTTTCTTT; CDR3 protein: CASSLAGQGSTEAFF
clone size: -; J gene: TRBJ2-3; V gene: TRBV5-1; D gene: TRBD1; CDR3 DNA: TGCGCCAGCAGCTTGGAGCAGCAGGGGGCGCAGGAAGATACGCAGTATTTT; CDR3 protein: CASSLEQQGAQEDTQYF
clone size: -; J gene: TRBJ2-6; V gene: TRBV15; D gene: TRBD1; CDR3 DNA: TGTGCCACCAGCAGCGGGCGGGACAGGGTAGCCGGGGCCAACGTCCTGACTTTC; CDR3 protein: CATSSGRDRVAGANVLTF
clone size: -; J gene: TRBJ2-2; V gene: TRBV28; D gene: -; CDR3 DNA: TGTGCCAGCAAAAAGGGGCGGAACACCGGGGAGCTGTTTTTT; CDR3 protein: CASKKGRNTGELFF
clone size: -; J gene: TRBJ2-7; V gene: TRBV28; D gene: -; CDR3 DNA: TGTGCCAGCAGTTTTTGGAGAGAGGGAAGCGAGCAGTACTTC; CDR3 protein: CASSFWREGSEQYF